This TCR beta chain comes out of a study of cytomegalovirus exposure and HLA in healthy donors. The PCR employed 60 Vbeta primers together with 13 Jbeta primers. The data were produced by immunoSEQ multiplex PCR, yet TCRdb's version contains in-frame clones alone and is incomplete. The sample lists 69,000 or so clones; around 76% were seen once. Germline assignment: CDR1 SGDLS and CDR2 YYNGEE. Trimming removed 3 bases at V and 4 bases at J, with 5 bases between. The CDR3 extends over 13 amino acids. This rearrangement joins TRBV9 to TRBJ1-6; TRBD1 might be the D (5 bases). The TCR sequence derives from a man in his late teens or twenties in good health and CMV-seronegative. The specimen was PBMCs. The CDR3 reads CASSAGYNSPLHF. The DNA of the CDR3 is TGTGCCAGCAGCGCAGGGTATAATTCACCCCTCCACTTT.